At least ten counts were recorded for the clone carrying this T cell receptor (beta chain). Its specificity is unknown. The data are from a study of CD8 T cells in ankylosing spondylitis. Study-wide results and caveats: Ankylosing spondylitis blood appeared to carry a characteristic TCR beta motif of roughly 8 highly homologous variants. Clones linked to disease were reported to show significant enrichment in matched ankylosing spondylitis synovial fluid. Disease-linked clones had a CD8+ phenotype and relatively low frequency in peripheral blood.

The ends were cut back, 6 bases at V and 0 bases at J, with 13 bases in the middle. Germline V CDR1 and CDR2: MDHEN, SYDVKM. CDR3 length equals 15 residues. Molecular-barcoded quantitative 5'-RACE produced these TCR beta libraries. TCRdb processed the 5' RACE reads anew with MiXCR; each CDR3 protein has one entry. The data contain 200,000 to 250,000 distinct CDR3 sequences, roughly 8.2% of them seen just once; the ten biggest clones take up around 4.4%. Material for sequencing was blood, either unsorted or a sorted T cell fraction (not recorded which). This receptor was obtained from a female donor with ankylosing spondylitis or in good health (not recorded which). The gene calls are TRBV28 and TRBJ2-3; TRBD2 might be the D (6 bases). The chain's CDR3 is CASSLAKPSTDTQYF. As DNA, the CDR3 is TGTGCCAGCAGCCTAGCGAAGCCTAGCACAGATACGCAGTATTTT.